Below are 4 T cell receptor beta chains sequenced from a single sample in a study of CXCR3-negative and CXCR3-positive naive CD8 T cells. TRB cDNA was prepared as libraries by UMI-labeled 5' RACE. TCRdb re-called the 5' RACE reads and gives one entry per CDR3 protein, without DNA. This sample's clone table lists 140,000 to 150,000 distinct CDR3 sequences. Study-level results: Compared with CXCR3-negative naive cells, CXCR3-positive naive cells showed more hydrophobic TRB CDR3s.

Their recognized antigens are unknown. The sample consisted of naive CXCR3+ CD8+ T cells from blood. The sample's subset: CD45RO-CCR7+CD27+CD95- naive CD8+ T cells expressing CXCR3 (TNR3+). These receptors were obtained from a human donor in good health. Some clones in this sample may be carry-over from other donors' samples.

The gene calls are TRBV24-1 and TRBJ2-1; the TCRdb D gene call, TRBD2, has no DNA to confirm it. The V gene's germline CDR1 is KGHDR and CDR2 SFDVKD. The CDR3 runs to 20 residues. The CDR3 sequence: CATSVGAPGLAGDTYNEQFF.

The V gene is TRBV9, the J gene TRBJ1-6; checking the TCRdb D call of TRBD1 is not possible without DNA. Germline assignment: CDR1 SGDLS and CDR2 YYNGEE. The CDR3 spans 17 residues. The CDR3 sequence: CASSRTGTGGYNSPLHF.

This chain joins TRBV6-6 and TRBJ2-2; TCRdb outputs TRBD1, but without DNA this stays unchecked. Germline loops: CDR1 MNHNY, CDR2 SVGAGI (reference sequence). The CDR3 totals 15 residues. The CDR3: CASSYSPGRSGELFF.

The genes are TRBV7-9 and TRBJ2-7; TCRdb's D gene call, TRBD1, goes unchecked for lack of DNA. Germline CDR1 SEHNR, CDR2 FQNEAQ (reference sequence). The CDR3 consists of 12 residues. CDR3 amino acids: CASSPPGLEQYF.